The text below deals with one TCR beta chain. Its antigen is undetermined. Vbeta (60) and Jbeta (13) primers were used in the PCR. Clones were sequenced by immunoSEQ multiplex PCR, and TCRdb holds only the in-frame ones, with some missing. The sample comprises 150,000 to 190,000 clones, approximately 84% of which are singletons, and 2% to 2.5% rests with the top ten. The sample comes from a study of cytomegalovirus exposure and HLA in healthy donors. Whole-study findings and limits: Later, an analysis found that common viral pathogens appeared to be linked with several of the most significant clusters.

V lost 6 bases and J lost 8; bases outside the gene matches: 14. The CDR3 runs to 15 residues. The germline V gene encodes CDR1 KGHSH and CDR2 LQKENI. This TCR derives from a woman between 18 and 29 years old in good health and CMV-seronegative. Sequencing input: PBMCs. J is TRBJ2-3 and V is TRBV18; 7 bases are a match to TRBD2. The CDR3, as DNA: TGTGCCAGCTCCTCGGGGACTACCGATCAGGCTACGCAGTATTTT. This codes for CASSSGTTDQATQYF.